The present T cell receptor (beta chain) was sequenced within a study of T-cell memory formation after mild COVID-19. The study's findings and limits: CM and EM subsets held most contracting CD4+ clones; EMRA held CD8+ ones. Prior to infection, memory already included some responding clones, suggesting cross-reactive memory joined.

Trimming stripped 7 bases from V and 6 bases from J, with 12 bases between. The CDR3 runs 12 residues. Germline V CDR1 and CDR2: MNHEY, SVGEGT. TCR alpha and TCR beta cDNA libraries carrying sample barcodes and UMIs came from 5'RACE with constant-segment primers. One entry per CDR3 protein results from TCRdb running MiXCR on the 5' RACE reads. This table holds fewer than 350,000 distinct CDR3 sequences, around a sixth found once. Only a few counts were recorded for this clonotype. Antigen specificity is unknown. The chain is built from TRBV6-2 or TRBV6-3 and TRBJ1-1; D remains ambiguous. This clonotype was sampled from a man younger than 35 who had mild COVID-19 (a few samples of this study predate the infection). Cell type and time point are not known. The sample comprised PBMCs or a T cell subset sorted from them (not recorded which). CDR3 sequence reads: CASTHGVAEAFF. For the CDR3, the DNA is TGTGCCAGCACCCACGGGGTGGCTGAAGCTTTCTTT.